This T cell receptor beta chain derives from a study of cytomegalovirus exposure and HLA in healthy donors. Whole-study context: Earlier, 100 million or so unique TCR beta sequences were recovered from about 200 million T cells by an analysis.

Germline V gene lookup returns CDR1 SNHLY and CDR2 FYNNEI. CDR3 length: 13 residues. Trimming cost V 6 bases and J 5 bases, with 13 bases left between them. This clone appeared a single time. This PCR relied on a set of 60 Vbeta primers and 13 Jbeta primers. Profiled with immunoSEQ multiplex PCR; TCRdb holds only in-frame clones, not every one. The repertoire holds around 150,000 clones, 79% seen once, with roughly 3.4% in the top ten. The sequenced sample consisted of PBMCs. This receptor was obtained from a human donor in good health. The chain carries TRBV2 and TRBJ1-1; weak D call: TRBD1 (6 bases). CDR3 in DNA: TGTGCCAGCAGGGGGGCTTCCGGAACTGAAGCTTTCTTT. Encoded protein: CASRGASGTEAFF. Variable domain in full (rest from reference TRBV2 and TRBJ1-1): EPEVTQTPSHQVTQMGQEVILRCVPISNHLYFYWYRQILGQKVEFLVSFYNNEISEKSEIFDDQFSVERPDGSNFTLKIRSTKLEDSAMYFCASRGASGTEAFFGQGTRLTVV.